The T cell receptor beta chain under discussion was sequenced for a study of CD8 T cells in ankylosing spondylitis. Study outcomes and limitations: Reportedly, significant enrichment of disease-linked clones occurred in matched ankylosing spondylitis synovial fluid. Clones that were linked to disease were CD8+ and were relatively rare in peripheral blood.

Quantitative 5'-RACE with molecular barcodes was used to make the TCR beta libraries. TCRdb used MiXCR to reprocess the 5' RACE reads, holding one entry per CDR3 protein. The sample lists a few hundred thousand distinct CDR3 sequences; roughly 18% were seen once. Remarks on this clonotype: Antigen unknown.

With 6 bases clipped from V and 8 bases from J, the junction kept 4 bases outside the gene matches. CDR1 is ENHRY and CDR2 is SYGVKD in the germline V gene. This CDR3 is 13 amino acids long. V usage is TRBV10-3 and J usage is TRBJ2-1; 10 bases fit TRBD1. The sequenced material came from blood, either unsorted or a sorted T cell fraction (not recorded which). The receptor was derived from a male donor with ankylosing spondylitis or in good health (not recorded which). DNA for the CDR3: TGTGCCATCAGGGGGGACAGGGGCGATGAGCAGTTCTTC. Its translation is CAIRGDRGDEQFF.